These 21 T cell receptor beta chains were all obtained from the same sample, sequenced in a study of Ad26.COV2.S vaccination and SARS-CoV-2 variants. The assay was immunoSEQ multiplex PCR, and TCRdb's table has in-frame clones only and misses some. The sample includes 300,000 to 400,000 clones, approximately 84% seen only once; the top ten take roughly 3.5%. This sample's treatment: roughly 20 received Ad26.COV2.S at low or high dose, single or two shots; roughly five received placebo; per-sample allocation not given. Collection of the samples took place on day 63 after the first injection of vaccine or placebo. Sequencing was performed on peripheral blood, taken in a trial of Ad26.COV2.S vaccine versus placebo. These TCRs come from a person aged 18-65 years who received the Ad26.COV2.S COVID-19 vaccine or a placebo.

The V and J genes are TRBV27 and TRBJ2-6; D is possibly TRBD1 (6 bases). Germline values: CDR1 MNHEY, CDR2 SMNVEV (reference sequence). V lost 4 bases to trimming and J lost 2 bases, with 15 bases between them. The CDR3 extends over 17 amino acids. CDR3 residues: CASSSWTAVAGANVLTF. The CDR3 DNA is TGTGCCAGCAGTTCTTGGACAGCGGTGGCTGGGGCCAACGTCCTGACTTTC.

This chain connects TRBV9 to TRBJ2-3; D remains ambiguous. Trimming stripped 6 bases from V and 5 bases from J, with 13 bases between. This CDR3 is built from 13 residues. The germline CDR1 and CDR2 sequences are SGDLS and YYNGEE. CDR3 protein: CASNSLLGDTQYF. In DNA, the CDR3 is TGTGCCAGCAACAGTCTTCTGGGAGATACGCAGTATTTT. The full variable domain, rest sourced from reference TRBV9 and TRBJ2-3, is DSGVTQTPKHLITATGQRVTLRCSPRSGDLSVYWYQQSLDQGLQFLIQYYNGEERAKGNILERFSAQQFPDLHSELNLSSLELGDSALYFCASNSLLGDTQYFGPGTRLTVL.

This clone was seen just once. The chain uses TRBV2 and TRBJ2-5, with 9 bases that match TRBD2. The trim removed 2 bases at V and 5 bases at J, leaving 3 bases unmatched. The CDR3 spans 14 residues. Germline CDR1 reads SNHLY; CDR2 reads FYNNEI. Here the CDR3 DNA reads TGTGCCAGCAGTGAAACTCTAGCGGGGGAGACCCAGTACTTC. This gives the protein CASSETLAGETQYF.

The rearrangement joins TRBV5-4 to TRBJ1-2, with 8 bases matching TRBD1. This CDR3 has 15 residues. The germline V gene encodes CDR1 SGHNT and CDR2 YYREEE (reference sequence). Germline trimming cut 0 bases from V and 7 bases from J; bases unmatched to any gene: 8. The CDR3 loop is CASSLVSSGGIGYTF. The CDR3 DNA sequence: TGTGCCAGCAGCTTGGTTTCTTCAGGGGGCATTGGCTACACCTTC.

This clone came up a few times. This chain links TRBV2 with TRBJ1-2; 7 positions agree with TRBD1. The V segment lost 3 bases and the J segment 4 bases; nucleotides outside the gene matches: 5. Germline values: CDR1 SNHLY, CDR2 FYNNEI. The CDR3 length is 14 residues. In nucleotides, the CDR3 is TGTGCCAGCAGTGAGGGACAGCTTCCCTATGGCTACACCTTC. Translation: CASSEGQLPYGYTF.

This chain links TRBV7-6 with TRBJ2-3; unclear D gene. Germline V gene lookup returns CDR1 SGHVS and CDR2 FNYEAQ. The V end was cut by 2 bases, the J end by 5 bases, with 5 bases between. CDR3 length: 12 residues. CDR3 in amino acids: CASSLSEDTQYF. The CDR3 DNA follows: TGTGCCAGCAGCTTATCCGAAGATACGCAGTATTTT.

CDR3 in DNA: TGTGCCAGCATTCGGTCGGGACAGATGAACACTGAAGCTTTCTTT. Amino acid sequence: CASIRSGQMNTEAFF. This chain links TRBV6-5 with TRBJ1-1, with 7 bases identical to TRBD1. The germline V gene has CDR1 MNHEY and CDR2 SVGAGI. V shed 7 bases, J shed 0 bases, and the junction held 8 bases outside the gene matches. The CDR3 has 15 residues.

The CDR3 DNA follows: TGTGCCAGCAGCTTGGCCGCGGAGGCCCTCCCCTACGAGCAGTACTTC. Its translation is CASSLAAEALPYEQYF. The chain has TRBV5-8 and TRBJ2-7, with D possibly TRBD2 on 5 matching bases. The CDR3 loop spans 16 amino acids. Germline CDR1 is SGHTS and CDR2 is YDEGEE. V was pared by 0 bases and J by 2 bases, with 15 bases between.

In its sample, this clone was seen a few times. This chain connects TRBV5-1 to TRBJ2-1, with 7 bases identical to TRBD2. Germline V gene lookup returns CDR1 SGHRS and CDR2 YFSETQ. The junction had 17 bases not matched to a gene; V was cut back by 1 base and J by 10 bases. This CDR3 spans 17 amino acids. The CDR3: CASSLHPSGNLLWEQFF. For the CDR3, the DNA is TGCGCCAGCAGCTTGCACCCTAGCGGAAACCTTCTCTGGGAGCAGTTCTTC.

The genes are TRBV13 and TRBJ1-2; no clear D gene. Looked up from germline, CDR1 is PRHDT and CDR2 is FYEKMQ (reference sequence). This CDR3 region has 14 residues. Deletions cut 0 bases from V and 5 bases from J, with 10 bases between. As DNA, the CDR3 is TGTGCCAGCAGCTTAGGCTCGTCAGTTTATGGCTACACCTTC. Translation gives CASSLGSSVYGYTF. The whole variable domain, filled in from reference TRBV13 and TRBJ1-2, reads AAGVIQSPRHLIKEKRETATLKCYPIPRHDTVYWYQQGPGQDPQFLISFYEKMQSDKGSIPDRFSAQQFSDYHSELNMSSLELGDSALYFCASSLGSSVYGYTFGSGTRLTVV.

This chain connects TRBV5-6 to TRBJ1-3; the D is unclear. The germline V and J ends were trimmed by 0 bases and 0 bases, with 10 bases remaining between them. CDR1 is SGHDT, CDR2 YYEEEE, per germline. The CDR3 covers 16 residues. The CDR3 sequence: CASSLGPPNSGNTIYF. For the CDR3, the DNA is TGTGCCAGCAGCTTGGGACCGCCCAACTCTGGAAACACCATATATTTT.

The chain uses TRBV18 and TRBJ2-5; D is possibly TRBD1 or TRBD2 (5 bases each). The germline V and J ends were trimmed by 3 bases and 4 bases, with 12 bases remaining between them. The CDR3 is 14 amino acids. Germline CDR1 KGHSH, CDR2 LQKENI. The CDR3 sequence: CASSPAGASETQYF. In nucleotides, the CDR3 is TGTGCCAGCTCACCGGCCGGGGCGTCAGAGACCCAGTACTTC.

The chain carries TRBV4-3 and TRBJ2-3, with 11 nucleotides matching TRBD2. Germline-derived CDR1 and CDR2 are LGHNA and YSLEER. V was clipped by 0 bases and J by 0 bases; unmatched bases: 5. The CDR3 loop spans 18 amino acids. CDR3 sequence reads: CASSQDEGLAASTDTQYF. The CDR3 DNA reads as TGCGCCAGCAGCCAAGATGAGGGACTAGCGGCCAGCACAGATACGCAGTATTTT.

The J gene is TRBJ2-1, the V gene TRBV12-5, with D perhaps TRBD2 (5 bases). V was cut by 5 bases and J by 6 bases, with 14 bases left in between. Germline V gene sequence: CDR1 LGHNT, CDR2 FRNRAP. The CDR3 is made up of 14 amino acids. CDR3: CASGDYNEPNEQFF. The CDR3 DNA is TGTGCTAGTGGTGACTACAACGAACCCAATGAGCAGTTCTTC.

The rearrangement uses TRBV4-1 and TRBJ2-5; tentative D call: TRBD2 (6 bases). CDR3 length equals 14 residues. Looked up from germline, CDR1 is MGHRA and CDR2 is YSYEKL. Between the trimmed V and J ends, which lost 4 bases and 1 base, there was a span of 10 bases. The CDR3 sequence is CASSPVTSQETQYF. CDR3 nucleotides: TGCGCCAGCAGCCCCGTGACTAGCCAAGAGACCCAGTACTTC.

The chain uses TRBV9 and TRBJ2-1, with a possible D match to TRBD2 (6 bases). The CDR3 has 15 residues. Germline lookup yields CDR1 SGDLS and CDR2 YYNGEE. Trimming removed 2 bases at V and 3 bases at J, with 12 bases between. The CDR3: CASSVGIADYNEQFF. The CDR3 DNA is TGTGCCAGCAGCGTTGGGATAGCGGACTACAATGAGCAGTTCTTC.

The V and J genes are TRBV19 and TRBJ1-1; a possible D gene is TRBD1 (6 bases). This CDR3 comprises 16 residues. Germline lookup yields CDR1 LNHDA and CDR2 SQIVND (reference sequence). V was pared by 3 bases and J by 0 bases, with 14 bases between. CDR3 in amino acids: CASSIPSGQLNTEAFF. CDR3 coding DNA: TGTGCCAGTAGTATCCCCAGTGGACAGTTGAACACTGAAGCTTTCTTT.

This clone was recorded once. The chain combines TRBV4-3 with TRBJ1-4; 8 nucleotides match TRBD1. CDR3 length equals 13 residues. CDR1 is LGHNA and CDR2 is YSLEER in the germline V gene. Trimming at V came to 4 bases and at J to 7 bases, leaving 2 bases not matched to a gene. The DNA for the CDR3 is TGCGCCAGCAGCCTTGGGACAGGTGAAAAACTGTTTTTT. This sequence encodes CASSLGTGEKLFF.

This chain's CDR3 is CASSSGRGIKSLHF. The DNA for the CDR3 is TGTGCCAGCAGTTCGGGGAGGGGGATCAAATCTCTCCACTTT. The V call is TRBV6-5, the J call TRBJ1-6, with D possibly TRBD1 on 6 matching bases. Looked up from germline, CDR1 is MNHEY and CDR2 is SVGAGI. This CDR3 has 14 residues. The germline V and J ends were trimmed by 4 bases and 16 bases, with 20 bases remaining between them.

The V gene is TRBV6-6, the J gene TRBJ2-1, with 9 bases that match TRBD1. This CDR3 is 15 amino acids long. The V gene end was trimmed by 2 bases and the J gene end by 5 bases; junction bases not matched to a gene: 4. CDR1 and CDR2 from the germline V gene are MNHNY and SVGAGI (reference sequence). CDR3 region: CASSYERQGDNEQFF. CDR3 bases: TGTGCCAGCAGTTACGAGAGACAGGGGGACAATGAGCAGTTCTTC.

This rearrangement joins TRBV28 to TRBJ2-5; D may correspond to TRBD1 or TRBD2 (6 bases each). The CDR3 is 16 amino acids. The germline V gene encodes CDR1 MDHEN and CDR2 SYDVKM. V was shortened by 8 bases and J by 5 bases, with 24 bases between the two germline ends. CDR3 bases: TGTGCCAGCGGCACGGTCGGGGGCCGCGCCGGGGAGACCCAGTACTTC. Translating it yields CASGTVGGRAGETQYF.